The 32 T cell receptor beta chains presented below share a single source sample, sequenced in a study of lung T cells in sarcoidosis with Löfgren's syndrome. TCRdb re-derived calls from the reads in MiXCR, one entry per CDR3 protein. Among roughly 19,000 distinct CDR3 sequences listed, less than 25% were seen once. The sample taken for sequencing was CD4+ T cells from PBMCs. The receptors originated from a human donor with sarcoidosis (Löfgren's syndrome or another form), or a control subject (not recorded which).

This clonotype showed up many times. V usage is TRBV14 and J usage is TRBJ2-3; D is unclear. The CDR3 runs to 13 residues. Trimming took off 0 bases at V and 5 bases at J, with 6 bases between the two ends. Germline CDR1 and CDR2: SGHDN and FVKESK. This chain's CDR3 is CASSQDWEDTQYF. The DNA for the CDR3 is TGTGCCAGCAGCCAAGATTGGGAAGATACGCAGTATTTT.

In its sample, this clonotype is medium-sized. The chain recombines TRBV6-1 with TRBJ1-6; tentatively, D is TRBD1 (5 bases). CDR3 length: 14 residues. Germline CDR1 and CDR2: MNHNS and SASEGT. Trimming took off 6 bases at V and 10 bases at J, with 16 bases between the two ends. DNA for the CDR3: TGTGCCAGCAGCGATCGTTGGGGGAAGTCACCCCTCCACTTT. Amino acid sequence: CASSDRWGKSPLHF.

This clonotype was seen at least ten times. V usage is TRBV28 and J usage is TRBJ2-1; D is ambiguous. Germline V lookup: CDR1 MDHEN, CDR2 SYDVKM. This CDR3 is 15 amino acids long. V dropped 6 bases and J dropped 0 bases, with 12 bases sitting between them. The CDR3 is CASSRLRTSYNEQFF. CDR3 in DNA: TGTGCCAGCAGCCGCCTGCGGACCTCCTACAATGAGCAGTTCTTC.

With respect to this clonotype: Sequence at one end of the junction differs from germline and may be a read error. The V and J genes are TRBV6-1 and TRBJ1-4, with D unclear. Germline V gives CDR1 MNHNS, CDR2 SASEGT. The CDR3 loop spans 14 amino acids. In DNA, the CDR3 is TGTGCCAGCAGGGCGAGGTCTGGGAATGAAAGACTGTTTTTT. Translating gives CASRARSGNERLFF.

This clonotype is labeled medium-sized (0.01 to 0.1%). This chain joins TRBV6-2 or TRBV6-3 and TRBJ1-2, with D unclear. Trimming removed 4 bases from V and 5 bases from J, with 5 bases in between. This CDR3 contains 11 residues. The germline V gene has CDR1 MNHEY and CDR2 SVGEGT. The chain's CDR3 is CASSLGYGYTF. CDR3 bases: TGTGCCAGCAGTTTGGGGTATGGCTACACCTTC.

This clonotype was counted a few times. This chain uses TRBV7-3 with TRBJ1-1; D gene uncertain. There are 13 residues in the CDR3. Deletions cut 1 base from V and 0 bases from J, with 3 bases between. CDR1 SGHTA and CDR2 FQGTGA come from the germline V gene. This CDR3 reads CASSLRMNTEAFF. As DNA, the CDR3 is TGTGCCAGCAGCTTAAGGATGAACACTGAAGCTTTCTTT.

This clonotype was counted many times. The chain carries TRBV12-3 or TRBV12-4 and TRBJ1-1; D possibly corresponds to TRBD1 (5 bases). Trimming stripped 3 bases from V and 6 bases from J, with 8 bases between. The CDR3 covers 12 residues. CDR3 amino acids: CASSFGGPEAFF. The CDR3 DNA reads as TGTGCCAGCAGTTTTGGGGGACCTGAAGCTTTCTTT.

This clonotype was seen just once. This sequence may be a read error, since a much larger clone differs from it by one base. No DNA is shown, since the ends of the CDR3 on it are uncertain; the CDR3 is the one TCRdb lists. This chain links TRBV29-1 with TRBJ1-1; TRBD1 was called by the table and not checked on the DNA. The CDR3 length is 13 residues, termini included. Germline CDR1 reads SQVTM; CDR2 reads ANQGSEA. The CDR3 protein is CSVGTGTGTEASF.

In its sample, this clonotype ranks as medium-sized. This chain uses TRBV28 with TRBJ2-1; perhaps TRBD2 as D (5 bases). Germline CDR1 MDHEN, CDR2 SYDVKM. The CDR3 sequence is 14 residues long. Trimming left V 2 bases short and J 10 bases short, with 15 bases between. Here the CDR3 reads CASSLPGGGHEQFF. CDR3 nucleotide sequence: TGTGCCAGCAGTTTACCCGGAGGCGGGCACGAGCAGTTCTTC.

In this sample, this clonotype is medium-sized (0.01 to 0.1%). The CDR3 region is CSAPGPNNEKLFF. The CDR3 DNA sequence: TGCAGTGCCCCGGGACCCAATAATGAAAAACTGTTTTTT. This chain links TRBV20-1 with TRBJ1-4; tentative D call: TRBD1 (5 bases). Germline V lookup: CDR1 DFQATT, CDR2 SNEGSKA (reference sequence). Trimming took 6 bases from V and 4 from J, leaving 12 bases between them. This CDR3 comprises 13 residues.

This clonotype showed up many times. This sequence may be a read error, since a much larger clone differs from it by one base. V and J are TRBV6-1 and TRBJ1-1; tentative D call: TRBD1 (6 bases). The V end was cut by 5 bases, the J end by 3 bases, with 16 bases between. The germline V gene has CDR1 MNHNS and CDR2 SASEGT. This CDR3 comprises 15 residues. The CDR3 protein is CASSCPGEGHTEAFF. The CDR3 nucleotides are TGTGCCAGCAGTTGCCCAGGGGAGGGGCACACTGAAGCTTTCTTT.

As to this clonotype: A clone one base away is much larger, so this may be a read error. CDR3 nucleotide sequence: TGTGCCAGCTCGAAGGACAATCAGCCCCTGCATTTT. Protein product: CASSKDNQPLHF. The gene calls are TRBV12-3 or TRBV12-4 and TRBJ1-5, with D possibly matching TRBD1 (5 bases). The CDR3 has 12 residues.

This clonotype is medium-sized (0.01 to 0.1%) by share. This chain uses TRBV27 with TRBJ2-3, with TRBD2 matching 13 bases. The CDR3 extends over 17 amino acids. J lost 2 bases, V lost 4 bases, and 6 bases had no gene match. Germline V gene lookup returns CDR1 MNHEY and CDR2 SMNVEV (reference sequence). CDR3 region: CASSSPGLAGSTDTQYF. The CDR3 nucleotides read TGTGCCAGCAGTTCCCCGGGACTAGCGGGGTCCACAGATACGCAGTATTTT.

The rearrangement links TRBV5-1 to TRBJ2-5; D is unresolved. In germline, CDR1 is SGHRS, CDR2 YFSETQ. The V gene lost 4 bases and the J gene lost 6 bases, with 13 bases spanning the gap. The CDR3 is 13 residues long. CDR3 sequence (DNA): TGCGCCAGCAGCCCGACGGGCAGTCAGACCCAGTACTTC. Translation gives CASSPTGSQTQYF.

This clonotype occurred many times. The CDR3 nucleotides read TGTGCCAGCAGTTTAGTAGGAAAAAGGTACCAAGAGACCCAGTACTTC. This sequence encodes CASSLVGKRYQETQYF. This chain connects TRBV12-3 or TRBV12-4 to TRBJ2-5, with no clear D. This CDR3 has 16 residues. Deletions cut 1 base from V and 0 bases from J, with 12 bases between.

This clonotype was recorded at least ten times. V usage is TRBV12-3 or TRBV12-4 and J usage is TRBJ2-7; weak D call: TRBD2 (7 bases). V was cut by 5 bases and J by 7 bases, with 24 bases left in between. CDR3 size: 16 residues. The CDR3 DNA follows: TGTGCCAGCAGTCCAAGAGGGGGGGACCCCCTCCGGGAGCAGTACTTC. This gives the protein CASSPRGGDPLREQYF.

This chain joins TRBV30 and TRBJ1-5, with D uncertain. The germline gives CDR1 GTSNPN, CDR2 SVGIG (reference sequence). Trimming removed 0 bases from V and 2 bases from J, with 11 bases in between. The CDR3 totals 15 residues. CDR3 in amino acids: CAWSVVGIRNQPQHF. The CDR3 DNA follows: TGTGCCTGGAGTGTTGTTGGGATCCGCAATCAGCCCCAGCATTTT.

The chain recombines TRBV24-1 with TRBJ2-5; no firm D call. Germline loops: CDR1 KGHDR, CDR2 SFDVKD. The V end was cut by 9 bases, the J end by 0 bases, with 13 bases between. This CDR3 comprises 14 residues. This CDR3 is CATQNSPNQETQYF. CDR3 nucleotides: TGTGCCACCCAAAATTCTCCGAACCAAGAGACCCAGTACTTC.

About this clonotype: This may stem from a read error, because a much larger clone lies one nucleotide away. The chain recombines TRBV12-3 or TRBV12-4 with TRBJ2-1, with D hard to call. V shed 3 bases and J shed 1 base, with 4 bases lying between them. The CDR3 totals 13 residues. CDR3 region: CASSLQSYNEQFF. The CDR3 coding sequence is TGTGCCAGCAGTTTGCAGTCCTACAATGAGCAGTTCTTC.

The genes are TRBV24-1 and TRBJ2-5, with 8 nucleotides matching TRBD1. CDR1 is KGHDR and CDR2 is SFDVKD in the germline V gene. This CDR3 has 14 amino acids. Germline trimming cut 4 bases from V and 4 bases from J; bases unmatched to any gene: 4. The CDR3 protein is CATSDLQGGETQYF. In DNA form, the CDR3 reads TGTGCCACCAGTGACCTACAGGGGGGAGAGACCCAGTACTTC.

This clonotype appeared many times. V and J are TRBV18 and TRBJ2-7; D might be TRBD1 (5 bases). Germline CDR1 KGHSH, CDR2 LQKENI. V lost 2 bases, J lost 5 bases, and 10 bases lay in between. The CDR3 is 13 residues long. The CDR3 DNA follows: TGTGCCAGCTCACCAAGACAGTTGGACGAGCAGTACTTC. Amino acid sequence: CASSPRQLDEQYF.

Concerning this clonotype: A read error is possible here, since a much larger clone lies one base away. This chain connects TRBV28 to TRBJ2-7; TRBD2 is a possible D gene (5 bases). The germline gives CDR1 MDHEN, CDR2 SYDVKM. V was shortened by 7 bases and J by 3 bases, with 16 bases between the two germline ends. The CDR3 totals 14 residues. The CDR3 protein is CASIGSIGDYEQYF. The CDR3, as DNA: TGTGCCAGCATCGGGTCTATCGGGGACTACGAGCAGTACTTC.

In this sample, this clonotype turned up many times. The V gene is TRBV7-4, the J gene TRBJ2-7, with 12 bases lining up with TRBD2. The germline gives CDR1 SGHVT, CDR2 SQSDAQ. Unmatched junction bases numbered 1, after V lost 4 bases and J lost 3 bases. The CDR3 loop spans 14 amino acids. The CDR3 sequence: CASSSLAGGYEQYF. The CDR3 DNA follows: TGTGCCAGCAGCTCACTAGCGGGGGGCTACGAGCAGTACTTC.

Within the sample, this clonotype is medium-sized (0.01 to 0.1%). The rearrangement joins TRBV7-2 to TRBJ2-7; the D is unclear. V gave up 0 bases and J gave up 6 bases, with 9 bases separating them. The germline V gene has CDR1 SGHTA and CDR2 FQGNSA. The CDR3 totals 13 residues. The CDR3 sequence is CASSLAPGSEQYF. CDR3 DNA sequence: TGTGCCAGCAGCTTAGCGCCGGGTTCCGAGCAGTACTTC. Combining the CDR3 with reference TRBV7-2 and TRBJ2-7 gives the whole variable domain GAGVSQSPSNKVTEKGKDVELRCDPISGHTALYWYRQSLGQGLEFLIYFQGNSAPDKSGLPSDRFSAERTGGSVSTLTIQRTQQEDSAVYLCASSLAPGSEQYFGPGTRLTVT.

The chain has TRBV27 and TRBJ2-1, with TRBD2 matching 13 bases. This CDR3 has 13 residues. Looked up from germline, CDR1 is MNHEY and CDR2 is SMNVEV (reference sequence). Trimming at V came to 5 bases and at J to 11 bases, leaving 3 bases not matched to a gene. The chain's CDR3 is CASSPGLAGQQFF. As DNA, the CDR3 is TGTGCCAGCAGTCCGGGACTAGCGGGGCAGCAGTTCTTC.

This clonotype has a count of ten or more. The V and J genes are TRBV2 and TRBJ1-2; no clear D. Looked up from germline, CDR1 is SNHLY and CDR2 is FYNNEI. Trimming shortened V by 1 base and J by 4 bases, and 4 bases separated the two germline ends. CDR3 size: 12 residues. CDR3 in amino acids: CASSEGFYGYTF. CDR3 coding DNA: TGTGCCAGCAGTGAAGGGTTCTATGGCTACACCTTC.

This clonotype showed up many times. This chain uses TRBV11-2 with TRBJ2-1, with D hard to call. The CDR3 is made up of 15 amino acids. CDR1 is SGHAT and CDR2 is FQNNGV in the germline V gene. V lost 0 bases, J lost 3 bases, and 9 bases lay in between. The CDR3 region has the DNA TGTGCCAGCAGCTTAGACTCACTAATCTACAATGAGCAGTTCTTC. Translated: CASSLDSLIYNEQFF.

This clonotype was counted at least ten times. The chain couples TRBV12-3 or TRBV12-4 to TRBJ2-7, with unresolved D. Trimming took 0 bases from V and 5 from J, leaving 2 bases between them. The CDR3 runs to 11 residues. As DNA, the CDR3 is TGTGCCAGCAGTTTAGCGAACGAGCAGTACTTC. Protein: CASSLANEQYF.

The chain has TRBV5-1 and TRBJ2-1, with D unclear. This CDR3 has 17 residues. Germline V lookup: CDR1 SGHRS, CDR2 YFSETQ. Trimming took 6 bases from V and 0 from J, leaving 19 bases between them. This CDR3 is CASNPTTGASSYNEQFF. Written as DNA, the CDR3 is TGCGCCAGCAACCCCACCACGGGCGCAAGCTCCTACAATGAGCAGTTCTTC.

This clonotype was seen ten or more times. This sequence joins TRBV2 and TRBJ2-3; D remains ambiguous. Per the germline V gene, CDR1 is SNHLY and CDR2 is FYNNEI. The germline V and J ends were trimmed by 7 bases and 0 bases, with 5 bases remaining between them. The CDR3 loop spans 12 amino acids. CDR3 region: CASTLSTDTQYF. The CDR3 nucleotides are TGTGCCAGCACACTTAGCACAGATACGCAGTATTTT.

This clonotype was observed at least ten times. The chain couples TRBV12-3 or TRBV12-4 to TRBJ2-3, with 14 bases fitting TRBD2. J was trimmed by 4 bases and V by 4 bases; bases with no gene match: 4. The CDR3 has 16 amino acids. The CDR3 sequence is CASSSWTSGRPDTQYF. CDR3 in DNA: TGTGCCAGCAGTTCCTGGACTAGCGGGAGGCCAGATACGCAGTATTTT.

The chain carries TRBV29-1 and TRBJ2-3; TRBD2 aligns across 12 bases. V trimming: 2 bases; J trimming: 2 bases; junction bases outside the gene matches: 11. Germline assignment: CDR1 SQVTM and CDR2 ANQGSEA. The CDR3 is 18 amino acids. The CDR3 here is CSVEFVRLAGVSTDTQYF. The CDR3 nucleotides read TGCAGCGTTGAATTTGTTAGACTAGCGGGAGTTTCCACAGATACGCAGTATTTT.